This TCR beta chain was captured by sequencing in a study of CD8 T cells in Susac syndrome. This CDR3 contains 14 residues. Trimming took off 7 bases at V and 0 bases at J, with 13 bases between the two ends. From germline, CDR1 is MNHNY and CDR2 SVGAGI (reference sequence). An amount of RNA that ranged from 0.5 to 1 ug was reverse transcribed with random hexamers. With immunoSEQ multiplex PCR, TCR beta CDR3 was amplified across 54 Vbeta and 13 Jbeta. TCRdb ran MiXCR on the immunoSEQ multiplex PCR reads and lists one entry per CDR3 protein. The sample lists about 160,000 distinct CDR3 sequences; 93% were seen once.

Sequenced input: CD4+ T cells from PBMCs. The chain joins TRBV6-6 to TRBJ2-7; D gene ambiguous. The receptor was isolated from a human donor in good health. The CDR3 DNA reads TGTGCCAGCATTCCAGGATATAGCTCCTACGAGCAGTACTTC. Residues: CASIPGYSSYEQYF.